This TCR beta chain originates from a study of cytomegalovirus exposure and HLA in healthy donors. Researchers ran the PCR with 60 Vbeta and 13 Jbeta primers. Using immunoSEQ multiplex PCR, the repertoire was profiled, and TCRdb retains in-frame clones only, with some absent. This sample yields about 140,000 clones, of which almost 85% are seen a single time; around 1.9% belongs to the top ten. The specimen sequenced was PBMCs. This TCR came from a woman aged 40 to 49 in good health and CMV-seronegative.

The chain's CDR3 is CASSLLSGDMGSNQPQHF. The DNA for the CDR3 is TGTGCCAGTAGTCTTCTGTCAGGGGATATGGGTAGCAATCAGCCCCAGCATTTT. The V and J genes are TRBV19 and TRBJ1-5; D might be TRBD1 (6 bases). V lost 5 bases and J 0 bases, leaving 20 bases between the germline ends. The CDR3 length is 18 residues. The germline V gene encodes CDR1 LNHDA and CDR2 SQIVND (reference sequence).